The T cell receptor beta chain under discussion was sequenced for a study of T-cell reconstitution after alpha-beta-depleted transplantation in children. Notes on the study in general: Expanded graft clones numbering several hundred reportedly gave rise to alpha-beta T cells about two months after transplant. Diversity of TCRbeta at day 60 was high in some patients, arising from surviving recipient T cells and thymic progenitors.

The V and J ends lost 4 bases and 7 bases, in that order; junction bases with no gene match: 9. CDR3 length: 14 amino acids. CDR1 and CDR2 from the germline V gene are SGHAT and FQNNGV. TCRbeta library construction was performed incorporating unique molecular identifiers. TCRdb itself ran the PCR reads through MiXCR, one entry per CDR3 protein. The sample lists 500,000 to 750,000 distinct CDR3 sequences, roughly 13% occurring once. For this clonotype: Its antigen remains unknown.

The sequenced sample was PBMCs, mostly from graft donor cells, obtained 360 days after TCRalphabeta/CD19-depleted stem cell transplant. The gene calls are TRBV11-2 and TRBJ2-7; 8 bases map to TRBD2. The receptor was derived from a male patient between 10 and 17 years old who had a stem cell transplant for acute myeloid leukemia, so the T cells may come from the graft donor. The CDR3 loop reads CASSSVSGTGEQYF. CDR3 bases: TGTGCCAGCAGCTCCGTTAGCGGGACGGGAGAGCAGTACTTC.